One T cell receptor beta chain is described in this entry. Sequencing used immunoSEQ multiplex PCR; TCRdb keeps in-frame clones, though not all of them. The sample lists tens of thousands of clones, roughly 88% occurring once. V lost 5 bases and J lost 1; bases outside the gene matches: 15. This CDR3 spans 19 amino acids. From germline, CDR1 is MNHNY and CDR2 SVGAGI (reference sequence). The sample is drawn from a study of blood T cell repertoires in COVID-19. The wider study: Specimens from acute and convalescent COVID-19 originated in the United States, Italy and Spain.

Specimen: peripheral blood. This chain connects TRBV6-6 to TRBJ2-2; TRBD2 agrees at 8 bases. The TCR comes from a human donor in a cohort sampled during active COVID-19. The CDR3 is CASSRAPGGTLKNTGELFF. The CDR3 DNA follows: TGTGCCAGCAGTCGCGCGCCGGGGGGGACTCTCAAGAACACCGGGGAGCTGTTTTTT.